This T cell receptor (beta chain) was sequenced for a study of blood T cell repertoires in COVID-19. The overall study: The cDNA or gDNA used as material had been derived from T cells, B-cell-depleted T cells, or PBMCs.

Assignments of participants to cohorts depended upon their own reported clinical history. CDR1 is MNHEY and CDR2 is SVGAGI in the germline V gene. The CDR3 covers 14 residues. With 6 bases clipped from V and 3 bases from J, the junction kept 8 bases outside the gene matches. As processed by the authors: Estimates of nucleated cell counts were drawn from the amplification of reference gene primers. TCRdb keeps only in-frame clones here, not all; method: immunoSEQ multiplex PCR. Clone size and V and J calls were adopted from that table, with D and trimming inferred from the DNA. The table has about 400,000 clones, 85% to 90% seen once.

Specimen: PBMCs or T cells enriched from blood (not recorded which). The receptor's source is a woman between 50 and 59 years old who had recovered from COVID-19. The chain has TRBV6-5 and TRBJ2-7; 7 bases match TRBD1. The CDR3 here is CASSPTTGHYEQYF. CDR3 sequence (DNA): TGTGCCAGCAGCCCGACGACAGGGCACTACGAGCAGTACTTC.